These 6 T cell receptor beta chains were sequenced from one sample in a study of blood T cells in healthy people across ages. Combining a sample-barcoded 5' primer with a J-beta primer mix, a second PCR ran for roughly 7 to 12 cycles. TCRdb called the 5' RACE reads again in MiXCR, with one record for every CDR3 protein. The sample includes about 640,000 distinct CDR3 sequences, roughly 58% seen only once; the top ten take about two fifths. Material: blood. Every receptor here comes from a man in his fifties or sixties in good health.

The rearrangement links TRBV12-3 or TRBV12-4 to TRBJ1-1; D is perhaps TRBD1 (6 bases). Trimming took 10 bases from V and 1 from J, leaving 13 bases between them. CDR3 length equals 13 residues. CDR3 in amino acids: CATERQENTEAFF. Written as DNA, the CDR3 is TGTGCCACTGAAAGACAGGAGAACACTGAAGCTTTCTTT.

The V and J genes are TRBV25-1 and TRBJ1-6, with D maybe TRBD1 (5 bases). The CDR3 length is 15 residues. V was pared by 1 base and J by 13 bases, with 17 bases between. Germline-derived CDR1 and CDR2 are MGHDK and SYGVNS. The CDR3 DNA is TGTGCCAGCAGTGAATTTGGTCAGGGAAGTTCTCCCCTCCACTTT. This codes for CASSEFGQGSSPLHF.

The chain recombines TRBV7-9 with TRBJ2-1; 9 nucleotides agree with TRBD2. The CDR3 has 15 amino acids. V trimming: 2 bases; J trimming: 6 bases; junction bases outside the gene matches: 5. Germline values: CDR1 SEHNR, CDR2 FQNEAQ (reference sequence). The CDR3 DNA is TGTGCCAGCAGCTTATTCCTAGCGGGGTTCAATGAGCAGTTCTTC. This sequence encodes CASSLFLAGFNEQFF.

The rearrangement uses TRBV2 and TRBJ2-5, with D unresolved. Germline V CDR1 and CDR2: SNHLY, FYNNEI. The V end was cut by 1 base, the J end by 11 bases, with 20 bases between. The CDR3 has 15 residues. CDR3 DNA sequence: TGTGCCAGCAGTGAAGGCGGCCTGGCGGTGGATGAGCAGTACTTC. The encoded protein is CASSEGGLAVDEQYF.

The V call is TRBV28, the J call TRBJ1-2; D is possibly TRBD1 (5 bases). Looked up from germline, CDR1 is MDHEN and CDR2 is SYDVKM. There are 13 residues in the CDR3. V was clipped by 2 bases and J by 5 bases, with 9 bases between them. In DNA, the CDR3 is TGTGCCAGCAGTTTAGGCAGGGAGTATGGCTACACCTTC. The encoded protein is CASSLGREYGYTF.

This clonotype was seen only a few times. The chain carries TRBV24-1 and TRBJ2-5; D possibly corresponds to TRBD1 (5 bases). Trimming left V 3 bases short and J 4 bases short, with 8 bases between. There are 13 residues in the CDR3. Germline loops: CDR1 KGHDR, CDR2 SFDVKD. In DNA, the CDR3 is TGTGCCACCAGTGATGGGGCGGCAGAGACCCAGTACTTC. As protein: CATSDGAAETQYF.